These 18 T cell receptor beta chains originate from one sample sequenced in a study of PD-L1 blockade in urothelial cancer. The time point denotes: peripheral blood 6 weeks after treatment start. The protocol was immunoSEQ multiplex PCR, while the TCRdb copy is restricted to in-frame clones and leaves out a portion. The sample has under 25,000 clones; approximately 82% are singletons. The sample was PBMCs, taken around atezolizumab (anti-PD-L1) treatment. These receptors originate from a man in his forties or fifties with urothelial cancer.

V gene TRBV28 combines with J gene TRBJ2-3, with 10 bases identical to TRBD2. This CDR3 has 15 amino acids. Trimming cost V 5 bases and J 1 base; bases outside gene matches: 3. The germline CDR1 and CDR2 sequences are MDHEN and SYDVKM. The chain's CDR3 is CASSLAGAGTDTQYF. The DNA for the CDR3 is TGTGCCAGCAGTCTAGCGGGGGCCGGCACAGATACGCAGTATTTT.

V is TRBV6-6 and J is TRBJ2-5; possibly TRBD1 for D (7 bases). The CDR3 is 15 residues long. Between the trimmed V and J ends, which lost 2 bases and 7 bases, there was a span of 17 bases. CDR1 is MNHNY, CDR2 SVGAGI, per germline (reference sequence). Here the CDR3 reads CASSYPQGGGPTQYF. The CDR3 nucleotides are TGTGCCAGCAGTTACCCTCAGGGGGGTGGGCCGACCCAGTACTTC.

This rearrangement joins TRBV7-2 to TRBJ2-2, with TRBD1 matching 7 bases. This CDR3 comprises 14 residues. V was pared by 3 bases and J by 8 bases, with 6 bases of the junction left unmatched. From germline, CDR1 is SGHTA and CDR2 FQGNSA. CDR3: CASSFIGGRGELFF. The CDR3 bases are TGTGCCAGCAGCTTTATAGGGGGCCGAGGGGAGCTGTTTTTT.

The chain combines TRBV6-5 with TRBJ1-4; TRBD1 matches 7 bases. The germline V gene has CDR1 MNHEY and CDR2 SVGAGI. The CDR3 is 13 amino acids. Trimming took 2 bases from V and 8 from J; bases not matched to a gene: 2. This chain's CDR3 is CASSYKDREKLFF. CDR3 DNA: TGTGCCAGCAGTTACAAGGACAGGGAAAAACTGTTTTTT.

The chain couples TRBV28 to TRBJ1-1, with TRBD1 identical over 7 bases. CDR1 and CDR2 from the germline V gene are MDHEN and SYDVKM. The J segment lost 5 bases and the V segment lost 3 bases, leaving 12 bases of the junction unmatched. CDR3 length: 16 amino acids. Here the CDR3 DNA reads TGTGCCAGCAGTTTGTCACCCTACAGGGGTGGGACTGAAGCTTTCTTT. Translation gives CASSLSPYRGGTEAFF.

This clone appeared once. The chain links TRBV7-9 to TRBJ2-1; 12 bases line up with TRBD2. Germline values: CDR1 SEHNR, CDR2 FQNEAQ (reference sequence). The CDR3 is 16 residues long. The ends lost 5 bases at V and 8 bases at J; junction bases unmatched: 10. DNA for the CDR3: TGTGCCAGCAGCCTAGGACTAGCGGGGTCCGGGGATGAGCAGTTCTTC. Protein: CASSLGLAGSGDEQFF.

The V call is TRBV12-2, the J call TRBJ1-1; the D segment call TRBD1 is taken from the table without a DNA check. TRBV12-2 represents a pseudogene. The CDR3 totals 17 residues. The chain's CDR3 is CASRPARWQGRRTEAFF. In DNA form, the CDR3 reads TGTGCAAGTCGCCCCGCCCGGTGGCAGGGTAGAAGGACTGAAGCTTTCTTT.

This clone was detected once. This chain links TRBV18 with TRBJ2-7; TRBD1 is a possible D gene (8 bases). The V end lost 3 bases, the J end lost 6 bases, and 15 bases lay between the germline ends. Germline values: CDR1 KGHSH, CDR2 LQKENI. This CDR3 is built from 14 residues. The CDR3 coding sequence is TGTGCCAGCTCACCTTTAAACAGGGGGGGCGAGCAGTACTTC. Residues: CASSPLNRGGEQYF.

This clone was counted only a few times. The rearrangement joins TRBV7-2 to TRBJ1-2, with TRBD1 matching over 7 bases. The V gene's germline CDR1 is SGHTA and CDR2 FQGNSA. The J segment lost 5 bases and the V segment lost 5 bases, leaving 11 bases of the junction unmatched. CDR3 length equals 15 residues. CDR3 loop: CASSAFVGTAYGYTF. CDR3 DNA: TGTGCCAGCAGCGCCTTTGTTGGGACAGCTTATGGCTACACCTTC.

The CDR3 coding sequence is TGTGCCAGCAGCTTGGAGGTAGCGGGGGTGGACGAGCAGTTCTTC. It specifies CASSLEVAGVDEQFF. The gene calls are TRBV5-6 and TRBJ2-1; 9 positions agree with TRBD2. Germline values: CDR1 SGHDT, CDR2 YYEEEE. This CDR3 region has 15 residues. The ends lost 0 bases at V and 10 bases at J; junction bases unmatched: 8.

J is TRBJ2-7 and V is TRBV14; TRBD2 is a possible D gene (6 bases). Looked up from germline, CDR1 is SGHDN and CDR2 is FVKESK. This CDR3 has 12 amino acids. Trimming removed 3 bases at V and 9 bases at J, with 12 bases between. The CDR3 loop is CASSQGLGGQYF. The CDR3 DNA is TGTGCCAGCAGCCAGGGCTTGGGGGGGCAGTACTTC.

This clone appeared a few times. This chain uses TRBV7-2 with TRBJ1-4; TRBD1 matches at 7 bases. Germline loops: CDR1 SGHTA, CDR2 FQGNSA. This CDR3 has 18 residues. V was clipped by 0 bases and J by 5 bases; unmatched bases: 12. The CDR3 is CASSLAPPGGFGNEKLFF. The CDR3, as DNA: TGTGCCAGCAGCTTAGCTCCCCCAGGGGGGTTCGGGAATGAAAAACTGTTTTTT.

The rearrangement uses TRBV15 and TRBJ2-1, with D tentatively TRBD1 (6 bases). The CDR3 covers 15 residues. The V end was cut by 2 bases, the J end by 8 bases, with 16 bases between. CDR1 and CDR2 (germline): LNHNV, YYDKDF (reference sequence). This chain's CDR3 is CATSRSYQGTDEQFF. The CDR3 nucleotides read TGTGCCACCAGCAGATCTTATCAGGGGACCGATGAGCAGTTCTTC.

The J gene is TRBJ1-4, the V gene TRBV7-9; D is ambiguous. CDR1 SEHNR and CDR2 FQNEAQ come from the germline V gene (reference sequence). V gave up 5 bases and J gave up 8 bases, with 21 bases separating them. This CDR3 contains 16 residues. The CDR3 loop reads CASSPSRDLSGEKLFF. The CDR3 nucleotides are TGTGCCAGCAGCCCTTCTCGGGATTTGAGTGGCGAAAAACTGTTTTTT. Supplemented by reference TRBV7-9 and TRBJ1-4, the full variable domain reads DTGVSQNPRHKITKRGQNVTFRCDPISEHNRLYWYRQTLGQGPEFLTYFQNEAQLEKSRLLSDRFSAERPKGSFSTLEIQRTEQGDSAMYLCASSPSRDLSGEKLFFGSGTQLSVL.

The chain is built from TRBV4-2 and TRBJ2-3, with 7 bases identical to TRBD1. Germline CDR1 is LGHNA and CDR2 is YNFKEQ. The ends lost 4 bases at V and 5 bases at J; junction bases unmatched: 6. The CDR3 spans 14 residues. As DNA, the CDR3 is TGTGCCAGCAGCCGCGACAGGGCTGGAGATACGCAGTATTTT. This codes for CASSRDRAGDTQYF.

The gene calls are TRBV2 and TRBJ1-2, with 12 bases identical to TRBD1. Germline CDR1 reads SNHLY; CDR2 reads FYNNEI. This CDR3 has 16 residues. Trimming cost V 3 bases and J 4 bases; bases outside gene matches: 6. In DNA form, the CDR3 reads TGTGCCAGCAGTGAGCTCCGGGACAGGGGGCCCTATGGCTACACCTTC. Translating gives CASSELRDRGPYGYTF.

The chain has TRBV11-3 and TRBJ2-3; a possible D gene is TRBD2 (6 bases). The CDR3 covers 15 residues. Germline V gene data show CDR1 as SGHNT and CDR2 as YENEEA. The V end was cut by 0 bases, the J end by 4 bases, with 11 bases between. CDR3 region: CASSLDPSGPDTQYF. The CDR3 DNA reads as TGTGCCAGCAGCTTAGATCCAAGCGGGCCAGATACGCAGTATTTT.

This chain uses TRBV7-2 with TRBJ1-5; D is undetermined. Germline V gene data show CDR1 as SGHTA and CDR2 as FQGNSA. V was shortened by 5 bases and J by 6 bases, with 11 bases between the two germline ends. CDR3 size: 13 residues. CDR3 loop: CASSLTRVQPQHF. In DNA, the CDR3 is TGTGCCAGCAGCCTTACGCGAGTTCAGCCCCAGCATTTT.